These 21 T cell receptor beta chains were sequenced from one sample in a study of T cell repertoires in cytomegalovirus infection. A single record per CDR3 protein comes from TCRdb applying MiXCR to the reads. Found here are 200,000 to 300,000 distinct CDR3 sequences, about 13% of them singletons; the top ten hold 8.8%. Sequenced material: PBMCs. These receptors came from a human donor in good health (CMV status not recorded). Some clones in this sample may be carry-over from other donors' samples.

The V call is TRBV19, the J call TRBJ1-5; D not certain. V lost 4 bases, J lost 7 bases, and 11 bases lay in between. Germline loops: CDR1 LNHDA, CDR2 SQIVND (reference sequence). The CDR3 is 13 residues long. CDR3: CASSNDLIQPQHF. The CDR3 nucleotides are TGTGCCAGTAGTAATGACCTCATACAGCCCCAGCATTTT.

This clonotype was recorded many times. J is TRBJ2-7 and V is TRBV28; 7 bases fit TRBD2. The CDR3 consists of 15 residues. The germline gives CDR1 MDHEN, CDR2 SYDVKM. Germline trimming cut 2 bases from V and 6 bases from J; bases unmatched to any gene: 10. CDR3 coding DNA: TGTGCCAGCAGTTTAGTACGGCGGGAGAGCAGCGAGCAGTACTTC. Amino acids: CASSLVRRESSEQYF.

The chain employs TRBV9 and TRBJ1-6; D call uncertain. Germline loops: CDR1 SGDLS, CDR2 YYNGEE. V lost 1 base to trimming and J lost 0 bases, with 14 bases between them. This CDR3 has 18 amino acids. The CDR3 DNA reads as TGTGCCAGCAGCGTATGGCCCGCACCAGGCTCCTATAATTCACCCCTCCACTTT. The encoded protein is CASSVWPAPGSYNSPLHF.

This sequence joins TRBV20-1 and TRBJ2-7, with D possibly TRBD2 on 5 matching bases. The CDR3 consists of 14 residues. With 1 base removed from V and 3 bases from J, the gap between germline ends came to 13 bases. The germline gives CDR1 DFQATT, CDR2 SNEGSKA (reference sequence). This CDR3 is CSARAGSVGYEQYF. The CDR3 nucleotides are TGCAGTGCTAGAGCGGGGTCCGTAGGCTACGAGCAGTACTTC.

This clonotype was detected ten times or more. The gene calls are TRBV4-1 and TRBJ1-1, with 9 nucleotides matching TRBD1. Germline loops: CDR1 MGHRA, CDR2 YSYEKL. This CDR3 contains 14 residues. Trimming at V came to 2 bases and at J to 4 bases, leaving 2 bases not matched to a gene. CDR3 nucleotide sequence: TGCGCCAGCAGCCAACTGACAGGGGGCACTGAAGCTTTCTTT. This gives the protein CASSQLTGGTEAFF.

This clonotype was seen a handful of times. The V call is TRBV7-2, the J call TRBJ1-5; 8 positions match TRBD1. Trimming cost V 2 bases and J 5 bases; bases outside gene matches: 5. CDR1 and CDR2 from the germline V gene are SGHTA and FQGNSA. This CDR3 has 15 residues. The CDR3 DNA reads as TGTGCCAGCAGCTTATCGCCAGGGGGCTATCAGCCCCAGCATTTT. It translates to CASSLSPGGYQPQHF.

This chain links TRBV7-9 with TRBJ1-4; 7 nucleotides align to TRBD1. The V and J ends lost 6 bases and 4 bases, in that order; junction bases with no gene match: 8. CDR1 and CDR2 from the germline V gene are SEHNR and FQNEAQ (reference sequence). CDR3 length: 15 amino acids. The CDR3 here is CASSEMQGGNEKLFF. The CDR3 DNA reads as TGTGCCAGCAGTGAAATGCAGGGGGGTAATGAAAAACTGTTTTTT.

This clonotype was detected only a few times. The chain is built from TRBV20-1 and TRBJ2-7; a possible D gene is TRBD1 (5 bases). The CDR3 runs to 14 residues. CDR1 is DFQATT and CDR2 is SNEGSKA in the germline V gene (reference sequence). V was shortened by 1 base and J by 2 bases, with 12 bases between the two germline ends. The CDR3 loop reads CSARVVQVTYEQYF. Written as DNA, the CDR3 is TGCAGTGCTAGAGTGGTACAGGTGACCTACGAGCAGTACTTC.

This clonotype showed up many times. The rearrangement uses TRBV12-3 or TRBV12-4 and TRBJ2-5, with TRBD2 identical over 8 bases. CDR3 length: 13 residues. J lost 5 bases, V lost 6 bases, and 5 bases had no gene match. This CDR3 reads CASRTGGVETQYF. CDR3 DNA: TGTGCCAGCAGAACGGGAGGGGTGGAGACCCAGTACTTC.

This clonotype showed up just a few times. The chain uses TRBV7-9 and TRBJ1-5, with TRBD1 as a possible D gene (5 bases). From germline, CDR1 is SEHNR and CDR2 FQNEAQ (reference sequence). The ends were cut back, 1 base at V and 4 bases at J, with 14 bases in the middle. The CDR3 is 16 amino acids. CDR3 in DNA: TGTGCCAGCAGCTTAGGTTGGTCGGGGGGAAATCAGCCCCAGCATTTT. Its translation is CASSLGWSGGNQPQHF. Full variable domain (outside the CDR3, taken from reference TRBV7-9 and TRBJ1-5): DTGVSQNPRHKITKRGQNVTFRCDPISEHNRLYWYRQTLGQGPEFLTYFQNEAQLEKSRLLSDRFSAERPKGSFSTLEIQRTEQGDSAMYLCASSLGWSGGNQPQHFGDGTRLSIL.

This clonotype has a count of ten or more. This chain joins TRBV28 and TRBJ1-1; D remains unclear. This CDR3 contains 12 residues. The germline CDR1 and CDR2 sequences are MDHEN and SYDVKM. V was clipped by 4 bases and J by 3 bases, with 6 bases between them. CDR3 loop: CASSSTYTEAFF. The CDR3 DNA follows: TGTGCCAGCAGTTCCACTTACACTGAAGCTTTCTTT.

V usage is TRBV28 and J usage is TRBJ1-3; possible D gene TRBD1, 5 bases. Looked up from germline, CDR1 is MDHEN and CDR2 is SYDVKM. There are 14 residues in the CDR3. V gave up 7 bases and J gave up 0 bases, with 10 bases separating them. In DNA, the CDR3 is TGTGCCAGCAAAACAGGTACCTCTGGAAACACCATATATTTT. It encodes CASKTGTSGNTIYF.

The V and J genes are TRBV27 and TRBJ2-3; tentative D call: TRBD2 (5 bases). Per the germline V gene, CDR1 is MNHEY and CDR2 is SMNVEV (reference sequence). The length of the CDR3 is 12 residues. The V end was cut by 8 bases, the J end by 6 bases, with 12 bases between. CDR3 coding DNA: TGTGCCAGCGCGAGGGTATTCGATACGCAGTATTTT. Translated, it gives CASARVFDTQYF.

This clonotype came up many times. The V gene is TRBV7-2, the J gene TRBJ2-7; 8 bases map to TRBD1. The CDR3 covers 15 residues. V lost 5 bases to trimming and J lost 2 bases; unmatched junction nucleotides: 8. In germline, CDR1 is SGHTA, CDR2 FQGNSA. The CDR3 DNA reads TGTGCCAGCAGCAGAAAGACAGGGGACACCTACGAGCAGTACTTC. Translated: CASSRKTGDTYEQYF.

The sample holds many counts of this clonotype. V usage is TRBV7-8 and J usage is TRBJ2-4; D not certain. V dropped 5 bases and J dropped 4 bases, with 9 bases sitting between them. Looked up from germline, CDR1 is SGHVS and CDR2 is FQNEAQ. There are 13 residues in the CDR3. DNA of the CDR3: TGTGCCAGCAGCCATAGGGAAAAAAACATTCAGTACTTC. This encodes CASSHREKNIQYF.

This clonotype appeared many times. The chain combines TRBV25-1 with TRBJ2-7, with D maybe TRBD1 (6 bases). The V gene's germline CDR1 is MGHDK and CDR2 SYGVNS. CDR3 length: 16 amino acids. V was trimmed by 2 bases and J by 2 bases, leaving 16 bases between them. The CDR3 loop reads CASSEVVAGAAYEQYF. CDR3 in DNA: TGTGCCAGCAGTGAAGTAGTTGCAGGGGCCGCCTACGAGCAGTACTTC.

This clonotype was detected a few times. The CDR3 sequence is CSARSRDRGSYEQYF. DNA of the CDR3: TGCAGTGCTAGATCCCGGGACAGGGGGTCCTACGAGCAGTACTTC. This rearrangement joins TRBV20-1 to TRBJ2-7; 11 bases are a match to TRBD1. CDR1 DFQATT and CDR2 SNEGSKA come from the germline V gene (reference sequence). V lost 2 bases, J lost 1 base, and 4 bases stayed unmatched. The CDR3 sequence is 15 residues long.

In this sample, this clonotype turned up a few times. The V gene is TRBV6-2 or TRBV6-3, the J gene TRBJ2-1; 7 bases match TRBD2. This CDR3 contains 17 residues. Per germline, CDR1 MNHEY and CDR2 SVGEGT. V lost 5 bases, J lost 0 bases, and 10 bases stayed unmatched. In DNA, the CDR3 is TGTGCCAGCAGTGTGGGACTAACACGGTTCTCCTACAATGAGCAGTTCTTC. Translation gives CASSVGLTRFSYNEQFF.

The chain has TRBV3-1 and TRBJ2-7, with D unclear. V lost 4 bases and J 6 bases, leaving 10 bases between the germline ends. The V gene's germline CDR1 is LGHDT and CDR2 YNNKEL (reference sequence). The CDR3 loop spans 12 amino acids. CDR3 loop: CASSPRPGEQYF. CDR3 nucleotides: TGTGCCAGCAGCCCCAGACCGGGCGAGCAGTACTTC.

This clonotype has just a few counts. The V gene is TRBV9, the J gene TRBJ2-7; 8 positions match TRBD1. V shed 3 bases, J shed 2 bases, and the junction held 4 bases outside the gene matches. The germline CDR1 and CDR2 sequences are SGDLS and YYNGEE. This CDR3 contains 14 residues. The CDR3 loop is CASSARTGTYEQYF. The CDR3 nucleotides are TGTGCCAGCAGCGCTCGGACAGGGACCTACGAGCAGTACTTC.

In its sample, this clonotype was seen a few times. The CDR3 DNA reads as TGTGCCAGCAGCCCGACAGGGTCCCTCCAGGGACCCCTCCACTTT. Encoded protein: CASSPTGSLQGPLHF. The rearrangement uses TRBV12-3 or TRBV12-4 and TRBJ1-6, with 7 bases matching TRBD1. The trim removed 6 bases at V and 12 bases at J, leaving 14 bases unmatched. The CDR3 runs 15 residues.